This record covers a single TCR beta chain. V lost 4 bases to trimming and J lost 4 bases; unmatched junction nucleotides: 4. The CDR3 is 14 amino acids. Germline V gene lookup returns CDR1 KGHSH and CDR2 LQKENI. Survey-level TCR beta sequencing used the immunoSEQ assay. Measured with immunoSEQ multiplex PCR; TCRdb has only the in-frame clones, and not every one. Here the sample spans 40,000 to 55,000 clones, roughly 93% being singletons. The chain is built from TRBV18 and TRBJ2-7; 10 nucleotides align to TRBD1. The receptor comes from a middle-aged man with rheumatoid arthritis. Sequenced sample: PBMCs. CDR3 protein: CASSQPGQGYEQYF. The CDR3 coding sequence is TGTGCCAGCTCACAACCGGGACAGGGGTACGAGCAGTACTTC.